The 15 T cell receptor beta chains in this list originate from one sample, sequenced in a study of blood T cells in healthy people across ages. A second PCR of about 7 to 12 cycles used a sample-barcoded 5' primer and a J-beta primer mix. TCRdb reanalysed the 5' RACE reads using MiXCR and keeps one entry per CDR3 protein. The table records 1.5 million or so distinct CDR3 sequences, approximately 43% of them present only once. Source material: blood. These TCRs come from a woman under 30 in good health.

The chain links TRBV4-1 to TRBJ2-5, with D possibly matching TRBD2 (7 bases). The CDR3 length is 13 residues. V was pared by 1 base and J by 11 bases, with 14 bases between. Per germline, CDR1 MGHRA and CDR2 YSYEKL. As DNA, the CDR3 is TGCGCCAGCAGCCAAGGGGGGGGCGACCGGCAGTACTTC. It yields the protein CASSQGGGDRQYF.

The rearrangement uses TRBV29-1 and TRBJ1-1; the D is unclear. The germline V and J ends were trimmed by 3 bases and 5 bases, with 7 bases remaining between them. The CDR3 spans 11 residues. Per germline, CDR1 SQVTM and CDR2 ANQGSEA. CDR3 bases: TGCAGCGTTGATTCGGGAACTGAAGCTTTCTTT. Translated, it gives CSVDSGTEAFF.

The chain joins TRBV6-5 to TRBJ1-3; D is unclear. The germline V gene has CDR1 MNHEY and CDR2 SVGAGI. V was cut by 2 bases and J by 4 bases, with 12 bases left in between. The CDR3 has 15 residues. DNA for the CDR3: TGTGCCAGCAGTTACGGAGGGCGGCTGGGAAACACCATATATTTT. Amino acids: CASSYGGRLGNTIYF.

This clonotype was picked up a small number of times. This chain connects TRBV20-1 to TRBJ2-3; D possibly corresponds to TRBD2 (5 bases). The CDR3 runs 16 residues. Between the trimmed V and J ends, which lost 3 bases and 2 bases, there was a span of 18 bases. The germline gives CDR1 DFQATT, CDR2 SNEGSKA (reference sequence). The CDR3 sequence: CSAREDYGAVTDTQYF. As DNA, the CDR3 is TGCAGTGCTAGGGAAGACTATGGAGCGGTCACAGATACGCAGTATTTT.

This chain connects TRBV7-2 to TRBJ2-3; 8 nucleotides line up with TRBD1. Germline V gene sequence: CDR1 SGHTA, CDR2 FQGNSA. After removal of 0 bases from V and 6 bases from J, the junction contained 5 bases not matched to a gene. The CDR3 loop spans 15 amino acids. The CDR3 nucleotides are TGTGCCAGCAGCTTAGCGAGGACAGGGATTGATACGCAGTATTTT. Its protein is CASSLARTGIDTQYF.

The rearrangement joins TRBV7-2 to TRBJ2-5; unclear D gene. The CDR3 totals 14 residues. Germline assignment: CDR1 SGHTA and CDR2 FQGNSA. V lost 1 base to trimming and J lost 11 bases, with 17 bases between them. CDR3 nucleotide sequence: TGTGCCAGCAGCTTAGGGCACTCCTACAATGAGCAGTACTTC. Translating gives CASSLGHSYNEQYF.

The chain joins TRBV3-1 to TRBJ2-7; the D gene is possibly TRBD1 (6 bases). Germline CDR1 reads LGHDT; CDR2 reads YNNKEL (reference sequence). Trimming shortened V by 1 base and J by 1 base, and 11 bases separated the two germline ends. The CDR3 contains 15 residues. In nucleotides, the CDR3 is TGTGCCAGCAGCCAAGGAGTGGGGGCGTCCTACGAGCAGTACTTC. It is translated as CASSQGVGASYEQYF.

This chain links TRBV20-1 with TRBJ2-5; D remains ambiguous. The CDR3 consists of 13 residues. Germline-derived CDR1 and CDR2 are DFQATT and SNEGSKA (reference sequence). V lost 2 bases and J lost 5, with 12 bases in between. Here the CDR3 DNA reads TGCAGTGCTAGAAGAGGAATGCAGGAGACCCAGTACTTC. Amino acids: CSARRGMQETQYF.

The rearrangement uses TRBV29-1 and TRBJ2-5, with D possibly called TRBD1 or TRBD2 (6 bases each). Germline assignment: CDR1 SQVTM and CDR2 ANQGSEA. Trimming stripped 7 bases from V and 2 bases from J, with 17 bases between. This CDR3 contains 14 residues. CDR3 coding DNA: TGCAGCGCCGGGGGCAGGTGGGGGCAAGAGACCCAGTACTTC. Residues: CSAGGRWGQETQYF.

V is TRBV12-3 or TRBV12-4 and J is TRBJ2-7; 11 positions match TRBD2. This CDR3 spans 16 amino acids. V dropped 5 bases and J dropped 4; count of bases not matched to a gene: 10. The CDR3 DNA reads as TGTGCCAGCAGTCCTCAACCCGGGACTAGCGGATACGAGCAGTACTTC. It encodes CASSPQPGTSGYEQYF.

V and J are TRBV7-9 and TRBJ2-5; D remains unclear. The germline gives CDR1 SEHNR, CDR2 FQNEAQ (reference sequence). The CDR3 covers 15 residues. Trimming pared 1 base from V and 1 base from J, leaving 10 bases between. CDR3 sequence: CASSLVFQLQETQYF. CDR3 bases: TGTGCCAGCAGCTTAGTCTTCCAGCTCCAAGAGACCCAGTACTTC.

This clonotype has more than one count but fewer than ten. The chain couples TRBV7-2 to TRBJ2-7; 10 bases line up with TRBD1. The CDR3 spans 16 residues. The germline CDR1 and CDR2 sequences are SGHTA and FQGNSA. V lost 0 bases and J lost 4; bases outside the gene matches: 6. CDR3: CASSLATGGVSYEQYF. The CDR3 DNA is TGTGCCAGCAGCTTAGCGACAGGGGGCGTTTCGTACGAGCAGTACTTC.

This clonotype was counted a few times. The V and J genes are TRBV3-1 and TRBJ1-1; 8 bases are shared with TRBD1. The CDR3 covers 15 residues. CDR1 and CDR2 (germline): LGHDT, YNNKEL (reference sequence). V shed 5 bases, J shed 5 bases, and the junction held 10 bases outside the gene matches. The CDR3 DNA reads TGTGCCAGCAGCGCGACTCCTCAGGGGGCAACTGAAGCTTTCTTT. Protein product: CASSATPQGATEAFF.

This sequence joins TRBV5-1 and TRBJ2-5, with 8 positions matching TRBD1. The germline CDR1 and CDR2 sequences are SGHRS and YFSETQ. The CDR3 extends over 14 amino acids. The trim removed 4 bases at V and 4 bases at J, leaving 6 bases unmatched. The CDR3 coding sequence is TGCGCCAGCAGCAGCAGGGGGCAGTTAGAGACCCAGTACTTC. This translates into CASSSRGQLETQYF.

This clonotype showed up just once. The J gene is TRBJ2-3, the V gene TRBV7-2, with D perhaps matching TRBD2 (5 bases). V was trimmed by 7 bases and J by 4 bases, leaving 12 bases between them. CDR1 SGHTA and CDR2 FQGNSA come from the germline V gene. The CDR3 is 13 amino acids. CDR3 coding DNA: TGTGCCAGCACCTTGCGGGTCTCAGATACGCAGTATTTT. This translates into CASTLRVSDTQYF. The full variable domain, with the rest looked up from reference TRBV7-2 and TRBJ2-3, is GAGVSQSPSNKVTEKGKDVELRCDPISGHTALYWYRQSLGQGLEFLIYFQGNSAPDKSGLPSDRFSAERTGGSVSTLTIQRTQQEDSAVYLCASTLRVSDTQYFGPGTRLTVL.